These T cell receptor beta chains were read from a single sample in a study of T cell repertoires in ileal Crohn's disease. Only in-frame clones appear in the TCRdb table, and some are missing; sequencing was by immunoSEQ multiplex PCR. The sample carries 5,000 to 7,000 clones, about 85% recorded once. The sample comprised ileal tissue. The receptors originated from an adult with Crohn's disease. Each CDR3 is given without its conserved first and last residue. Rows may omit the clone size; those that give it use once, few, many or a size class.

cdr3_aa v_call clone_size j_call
ASSGGGGGTEAF TRBV2 - TRBJ1-1
ASSFGQQETQY TRBV7-9 few TRBJ2-5
ASSANDQGSYEQY TRBV7-6 - TRBJ2-7
ASNDATVNYGYT TRBV6-6 - TRBJ1-2
ASSLDSGGGRYEQY TRBV7-6 - TRBJ2-7
ASKKTSGGALGSDTQY TRBV19 - TRBJ2-3
ASSQREQGVSYGYT TRBV4-1 once TRBJ1-2
AWTLDWNTGELF TRBV30 - TRBJ2-2
ASSLAGGNTEAF TRBV5-1 few TRBJ1-1
ASSATPGQGTNEQF TRBV6-4 - TRBJ2-1
ASSDGLREQY TRBV6-1 - -
ASSLQGTEQF TRBV7-2 - TRBJ2-1
ASSLGLGQYYEQY TRBV5-6 - TRBJ2-7
ASSIHYEQY TRBV7-8 - TRBJ2-7
ASSHPGSYEQY TRBV4-2 few TRBJ2-7
ASSIIGASYNSPLH TRBV5-6 few TRBJ1-6
ASSFRGPDDTEAF TRBV5-1 - TRBJ1-1
ASDGQTFTDTQY TRBV2 - TRBJ2-3
ASSEDDRVYTEAF TRBV6-1 - TRBJ1-1
ASSLVMGGWYGYT TRBV11-2 - TRBJ1-2
ARSMSDRGASTDTQY TRBV5-3 - TRBJ2-3
ASSFTGTGAAYEQY TRBV7-9 - TRBJ2-7
ASGSTGELF TRBV6-5 - TRBJ2-2
ASSLENFEGTEAF TRBV5-1 - TRBJ1-1
ASSTGAYGYT TRBV28 - TRBJ1-2
AISYWTSGGANTGELF TRBV10-3 - TRBJ2-2
AWSNQGEQY TRBV30 - TRBJ2-7
ASSYGVTPGGEQF TRBV6-5 - TRBJ2-1
ASSLKGQGAYEQY TRBV7-6 - TRBJ2-7
ASSAVQINYGYT TRBV19 - TRBJ1-2
ASSSGQGALNTEAF TRBV5-6 - TRBJ1-1
AINPGQGALETQY TRBV10-3 - TRBJ2-5
ASSGGGEAQPQH TRBV6-1 - TRBJ1-5
ATSRGGQGRANEKLF TRBV15 - TRBJ1-4
ASSPGLDYNEQF TRBV6-4 - TRBJ2-1
SVGNRGNTEAF TRBV29-1 - TRBJ1-1
AWSVGDWTVNYGYT TRBV30 - TRBJ1-2
ASSLMASGAF TRBV5-6 - TRBJ1-1
ASSQARETEAF TRBV14 - TRBJ1-1
ASSLFTSRGEAF TRBV6-5 - TRBJ1-1
ASSDSDTGELF TRBV6-4 - TRBJ2-2
ASSQSTPTDTQY TRBV16 - TRBJ2-3
ASSETGTGIGELF TRBV6-4 - TRBJ2-2
ASSLLQGSRNEQF TRBV27 - TRBJ2-1
AWGRGLSTDTQY TRBV30 - TRBJ2-3